What follows are 30 T cell receptor beta chains derived from one specimen sequenced in a study of vaccination effects on CD4 cells after COVID-19. Repertoires were generated with immunoSEQ multiplex PCR, while TCRdb's copy carries only in-frame clones and drops some. Of fewer than 35,000 clones listed, about 71% are singletons. CD4+ T cell isolation took place after approximately ten days of culture. These TCRs are of unknown antigen specificity. Sequenced material: CD4+ T cells from PBMCs cultured without peptide, taken before COVID-19 vaccination. These receptors came from a human donor who received a COVID-19 vaccine.

This clone is a singleton in its sample. The chain carries TRBV1 and TRBJ2-3; the DNA was not used to check the table's D call, TRBD2. TRBV1 is annotated as a pseudogene. The CDR3 loop spans 19 amino acids. This chain's CDR3 is CTSSQDRGQGSGDTDTQYF. Here the CDR3 DNA reads TGCACCAGCAGCCAAGATAGGGGCCAGGGTAGCGGAGACACAGATACGCAGTATTTT.

This clone was counted between two and nine times. This rearrangement joins TRBV2 to TRBJ1-3; D might be TRBD1 (5 bases). V was pared by 5 bases and J by 2 bases, with 10 bases between. This CDR3 is built from 14 residues. From germline, CDR1 is SNHLY and CDR2 FYNNEI. CDR3 DNA sequence: TGTGCCAGCAGTCCGCGGGGGGCTGGAAACACCATATATTTT. It codes for CASSPRGAGNTIYF.

The V and J genes are TRBV18 and TRBJ2-5; TRBD2 matches 8 bases. The trim removed 3 bases at V and 5 bases at J, leaving 5 bases unmatched. Germline V gene lookup returns CDR1 KGHSH and CDR2 LQKENI. This CDR3 region has 14 residues. For the CDR3, the DNA is TGTGCCAGCTCACCTTCAGCGGGAGTCGAGACCCAGTACTTC. It encodes CASSPSAGVETQYF.

This clone came up once. The chain couples TRBV12-5 to TRBJ2-5, with a possible D match to TRBD2 (5 bases). Trimming cost V 0 bases and J 7 bases, with 12 bases left between them. Per germline, CDR1 LGHNT and CDR2 FRNRAP. The CDR3 extends over 14 amino acids. The CDR3: CASGLVSSEGTQYF. As DNA, the CDR3 is TGTGCTAGTGGTTTGGTATCTTCAGAGGGGACCCAGTACTTC.

The chain is built from TRBV7-9 and TRBJ1-6; 9 positions agree with TRBD1. Trimming at V came to 6 bases and at J to 6 bases, leaving 9 bases not matched to a gene. The CDR3 has 16 residues. Germline assignment: CDR1 SEHNR and CDR2 FQNEAQ (reference sequence). The CDR3: CASSSGQGSFNSPLHF. For the CDR3, the DNA is TGTGCCAGCAGTTCGGGACAGGGATCTTTTAATTCACCCCTCCACTTT.

As for this clone: One end of the junction varies from germline; a read error may be responsible. The gene calls are TRBV3-1 (or the pseudogene TRBV3-2) and TRBJ2-7, with 11 bases lining up with TRBD2. The CDR3 sequence is 14 residues long. Germline V gene sequence: CDR1 LGHDT, CDR2 YNNKEL (reference sequence). The CDR3 sequence is CASRLGTSGLQLHF. The CDR3 DNA reads as TGTGCCAGCAGGTTAGGGACTAGCGGACTCCAGCTGCACTTC.

This chain links TRBV19 with TRBJ1-1, with 7 bases that match TRBD1. The CDR3 loop spans 15 amino acids. Germline-derived CDR1 and CDR2 are LNHDA and SQIVND (reference sequence). The J segment lost 1 base and the V segment lost 7 bases, leaving 9 bases of the junction unmatched. Here the CDR3 reads CASNPTGWGNTEAFF. The CDR3 DNA follows: TGTGCCAGTAACCCGACAGGGTGGGGGAACACTGAAGCTTTCTTT.

The chain has TRBV4-1 and TRBJ2-7; possible D gene TRBD1, 7 bases. Germline CDR1 MGHRA, CDR2 YSYEKL. This CDR3 has 13 amino acids. Between the trimmed V and J ends, which lost 4 bases and 4 bases, there was a span of 11 bases. The CDR3: CASSRQGGYEQYF. The CDR3 DNA is TGCGCCAGCAGCCGACAGGGAGGATACGAGCAGTACTTC.

The chain recombines TRBV5-4 with TRBJ2-7; D gene ambiguous. The CDR3 spans 15 residues. From germline, CDR1 is SGHNT and CDR2 YYREEE (reference sequence). Trimming left V 0 bases short and J 1 base short, with 11 bases between. The CDR3, as DNA: TGTGCCAGCAGCTTGGATCGTAGCAGATCCTACGAGCAGTACTTC. Translation: CASSLDRSRSYEQYF. Based on the CDR3 plus reference TRBV5-4 and TRBJ2-7, the full variable domain is ETGVTQSPTHLIKTRGQQVTLRCSSQSGHNTVSWYQQALGQGPQFIFQYYREEENGRGNFPPRFSGLQFPNYSSELNVNALELDDSALYLCASSLDRSRSYEQYFGPGTRLTVT.

The rearrangement joins TRBV15 to TRBJ1-5; possibly TRBD1 for D (5 bases). Trimming stripped 0 bases from V and 0 bases from J, with 12 bases between. From germline, CDR1 is LNHNV and CDR2 YYDKDF (reference sequence). The CDR3 contains 17 residues. The CDR3 DNA follows: TGTGCCACCAGCAGAGAGTCGGCAGGGCATAGCAATCAGCCCCAGCATTTT. As protein: CATSRESAGHSNQPQHF.

As DNA, the CDR3 is TGTGCCAGCAGCTTTAGTACTATTCCGCAGTATTTT. Its protein product is CASSFSTIPQYF. The rearrangement uses TRBV5-6 and TRBJ2-3; D unclear. The CDR3 length is 12 residues. CDR1 is SGHDT, CDR2 YYEEEE, per germline. The ends were cut back, 2 bases at V and 10 bases at J, with 11 bases in the middle.

As for this clone: A junction end diverges from the germline sequence, so it may reflect a read error. The chain combines TRBV2 with TRBJ2-5; no definite D call. Germline CDR1 is SNHLY and CDR2 is FYNNEI. The CDR3 is 11 residues long. CDR3 DNA: TGTGCCAGCAGTGAATTCCAGACCCCGTACTTC. Residues: CASSEFQTPYF. The complete variable domain, with remaining parts taken from reference TRBV2 and TRBJ2-5, reads EPEVTQTPSHQVTQMGQEVILRCVPISNHLYFYWYRQILGQKVEFLVSFYNNEISEKSEIFDDQFSVERPDGSNFTLKIRSTKLEDSAMYFCASSEFQTPYFGPGTRLLVL.

The rearrangement uses TRBV4-2 and TRBJ2-3; 11 positions agree with TRBD1. Germline V gene data show CDR1 as LGHNA and CDR2 as YNFKEQ. V was pared by 0 bases and J by 4 bases, with 3 bases of the junction left unmatched. The CDR3 spans 16 residues. CDR3 protein: CASSQDRTGGPDTQYF. The CDR3 bases are TGTGCCAGCAGCCAAGATCGGACAGGGGGCCCAGATACGCAGTATTTT.

The V and J genes are TRBV3-1 (or the pseudogene TRBV3-2) and TRBJ2-7; D possibly matches TRBD1 or TRBD2 (5 bases each). The CDR3 covers 15 residues. V was shortened by 2 bases and J by 3 bases, with 14 bases between the two germline ends. CDR1 is LGHDT and CDR2 is YNNKEL in the germline V gene (reference sequence). This CDR3 is CASSQNGARDYEQYF. The CDR3 coding sequence is TGTGCCAGCAGCCAAAACGGGGCCAGGGACTACGAGCAGTACTTC.

The chain has TRBV6-1 and TRBJ2-7; D unclear. The CDR3 loop spans 15 amino acids. Trimming stripped 1 base from V and 6 bases from J, with 16 bases between. Per germline, CDR1 MNHNS and CDR2 SASEGT. The chain's CDR3 is CASSEEMVVGREQYF. The CDR3 DNA is TGTGCCAGCAGTGAAGAAATGGTCGTGGGCCGCGAGCAGTACTTC.

The V call is TRBV29-1, the J call TRBJ1-1; D is unclear. Germline V gene sequence: CDR1 SQVTM, CDR2 ANQGSEA. With 4 bases removed from V and 1 base from J, the gap between germline ends came to 10 bases. This CDR3 is built from 13 residues. CDR3 bases: TGCAGCGTTGCCCCCACCCCGAACACTGAAGCTTTCTTT. It yields the protein CSVAPTPNTEAFF.

The V gene is TRBV6-1, the J gene TRBJ2-7; 16 nucleotides match TRBD2. V trimming: 6 bases; J trimming: 6 bases; junction bases outside the gene matches: 5. From germline, CDR1 is MNHNS and CDR2 SASEGT. The CDR3 runs to 15 residues. CDR3 in DNA: TGTGCCAGCAGCTACGGGACTAGCGGGGGGGGCGAGCAGTACTTC. Protein: CASSYGTSGGGEQYF.

This chain connects TRBV2 to TRBJ2-7, with no clear D. Germline V gene sequence: CDR1 SNHLY, CDR2 FYNNEI. The ends were cut back, 0 bases at V and 3 bases at J, with 9 bases in the middle. This CDR3 is built from 14 residues. CDR3 in amino acids: CASSEAWLNYEQYF. CDR3 in DNA: TGTGCCAGCAGTGAAGCGTGGCTGAACTACGAGCAGTACTTC.

This clone occurred a few times. The chain uses TRBV7-9 and TRBJ2-7; TRBD1 matches at 9 bases. J was trimmed by 3 bases and V by 0 bases; bases with no gene match: 3. The germline CDR1 and CDR2 sequences are SEHNR and FQNEAQ (reference sequence). The CDR3 contains 15 residues. CDR3 sequence: CASSLAGTGLYEQYF. As DNA, the CDR3 is TGTGCCAGCAGCTTAGCTGGGACAGGGCTCTACGAGCAGTACTTC.

The chain employs TRBV7-2 and TRBJ2-1, with 7 bases that match TRBD1. The CDR3 covers 16 residues. Germline V CDR1 and CDR2: SGHTA, FQGNSA. V lost 1 base, J lost 0 bases, and 3 bases stayed unmatched. CDR3 sequence: CASSLGGGISYNEQFF. The CDR3 DNA is TGTGCCAGCAGCTTAGGAGGGGGCATCTCCTACAATGAGCAGTTCTTC.

The rearrangement joins TRBV5-1 to TRBJ2-7; 7 bases fit TRBD2. The trim removed 2 bases at V and 5 bases at J, leaving 10 bases unmatched. The CDR3 runs 15 residues. Germline V gene lookup returns CDR1 SGHRS and CDR2 YFSETQ. CDR3 sequence (DNA): TGCGCCAGCAGCTTTAGGACGGGAGGTAGCAACGAGCAGTACTTC. Its translation: CASSFRTGGSNEQYF. Based on the CDR3 plus reference TRBV5-1 and TRBJ2-7, the full variable domain is KAGVTQTPRYLIKTRGQQVTLSCSPISGHRSVSWYQQTPGQGLQFLFEYFSETQRNKGNFPGRFSGRQFSNSRSEMNVSTLELGDSALYLCASSFRTGGSNEQYFGPGTRLTVT.

The table lists this clone with a few counts. The chain is built from TRBV27 and TRBJ1-6; no definite D call. The CDR3 is 16 residues long. Germline V gene lookup returns CDR1 MNHEY and CDR2 SMNVEV (reference sequence). The V end lost 2 bases, the J end lost 7 bases, and 15 bases lay between the germline ends. The chain's CDR3 is CASSLMAVSRNSPLHF. The CDR3 nucleotides read TGTGCCAGCAGTTTAATGGCCGTAAGCAGAAATTCACCCCTCCACTTT.

This CDR3 reads CASSSLDRVIYEQYF. The CDR3 DNA follows: TGTGCCAGCAGCTCCCTGGACAGGGTGATCTACGAGCAGTACTTC. The rearrangement uses TRBV11-2 and TRBJ2-7, with 8 bases identical to TRBD1. CDR1 SGHAT and CDR2 FQNNGV come from the germline V gene. This CDR3 has 15 residues. The V gene end was trimmed by 4 bases and the J gene end by 3 bases; junction bases not matched to a gene: 8. Full variable domain (missing parts from reference TRBV11-2 and TRBJ2-7): EAGVAQSPRYKIIEKRQSVAFWCNPISGHATLYWYQQILGQGPKLLIQFQNNGVVDDSQLPKDRFSAERLKGVDSTLKIQPAKLEDSAVYLCASSSLDRVIYEQYFGPGTRLTVT.

The V gene is TRBV5-1, the J gene TRBJ1-2; weak D call: TRBD1 (6 bases). Trimming pared 1 base from V and 4 bases from J, leaving 14 bases between. Germline CDR1 and CDR2: SGHRS and YFSETQ. This CDR3 has 15 amino acids. The CDR3 spells CASSLQPQGGYGYTF. For the CDR3, the DNA is TGCGCCAGCAGCTTGCAACCACAGGGCGGCTATGGCTACACCTTC.

This clone turned up a few times. The chain joins TRBV11-2 to TRBJ1-1; TRBD1 agrees at 7 bases. Losses at the gene ends were 2 bases for V and 4 bases for J; bases not matched to a gene: 4. The CDR3 runs to 14 residues. Germline V gene data show CDR1 as SGHAT and CDR2 as FQNNGV. DNA for the CDR3: TGTGCCAGCAGCTTAAGTCAGGGGGGCACTGAAGCTTTCTTT. Residues: CASSLSQGGTEAFF.

This clone was seen a few times. The CDR3 protein is CAISGSLDNGYTF. DNA for the CDR3: TGTGCCATCAGTGGATCCCTAGACAATGGCTACACCTTC. The chain joins TRBV10-3 to TRBJ1-2; D call uncertain. CDR1 ENHRY and CDR2 SYGVKD come from the germline V gene. V gave up 4 bases and J gave up 6 bases, with 12 bases separating them. CDR3 length equals 13 residues.

The chain couples TRBV20-1 to TRBJ1-1, with 11 bases fitting TRBD1. Germline CDR1 and CDR2: DFQATT and SNEGSKA (reference sequence). The CDR3 is made up of 16 amino acids. The ends lost 3 bases at V and 5 bases at J; junction bases unmatched: 11. CDR3 in amino acids: CSASNRDRGGWTEAFF. CDR3 sequence (DNA): TGCAGTGCTAGTAACCGGGACAGGGGGGGGTGGACTGAAGCTTTCTTT.

The chain combines TRBV6-1 with TRBJ2-6; 7 positions agree with TRBD2. Germline CDR1 reads MNHNS; CDR2 reads SASEGT. This CDR3 region has 20 residues. V trimming: 4 bases; J trimming: 1 base; junction bases outside the gene matches: 16. The CDR3 is CASSVDGGSHYRSGANVLTF. The CDR3 coding sequence is TGTGCCAGCAGTGTTGACGGGGGGAGCCACTACCGGTCTGGGGCCAACGTCCTGACTTTC.

By sample share, this clone is medium-sized (0.01 to 0.1%). The rearrangement uses TRBV7-9 and TRBJ1-2; D is perhaps TRBD1 (5 bases). Germline V gives CDR1 SEHNR, CDR2 FQNEAQ (reference sequence). CDR3 size: 15 residues. V lost 2 bases, J lost 1 base, and 11 bases lay in between. In DNA, the CDR3 is TGTGCCAGCAGCTTAAGGGGCCTCGGTAACTATGGCTACACCTTC. Translation: CASSLRGLGNYGYTF.

The chain recombines TRBV7-9 with TRBJ2-7; 10 nucleotides agree with TRBD2. The CDR3 is 15 amino acids. Germline V lookup: CDR1 SEHNR, CDR2 FQNEAQ (reference sequence). V gave up 5 bases and J gave up 4 bases; unmatched junction bases: 8. The CDR3 sequence is CASSASGSILYEQYF. CDR3 DNA sequence: TGTGCCAGCAGCGCTAGCGGGAGCATTCTTTACGAGCAGTACTTC.